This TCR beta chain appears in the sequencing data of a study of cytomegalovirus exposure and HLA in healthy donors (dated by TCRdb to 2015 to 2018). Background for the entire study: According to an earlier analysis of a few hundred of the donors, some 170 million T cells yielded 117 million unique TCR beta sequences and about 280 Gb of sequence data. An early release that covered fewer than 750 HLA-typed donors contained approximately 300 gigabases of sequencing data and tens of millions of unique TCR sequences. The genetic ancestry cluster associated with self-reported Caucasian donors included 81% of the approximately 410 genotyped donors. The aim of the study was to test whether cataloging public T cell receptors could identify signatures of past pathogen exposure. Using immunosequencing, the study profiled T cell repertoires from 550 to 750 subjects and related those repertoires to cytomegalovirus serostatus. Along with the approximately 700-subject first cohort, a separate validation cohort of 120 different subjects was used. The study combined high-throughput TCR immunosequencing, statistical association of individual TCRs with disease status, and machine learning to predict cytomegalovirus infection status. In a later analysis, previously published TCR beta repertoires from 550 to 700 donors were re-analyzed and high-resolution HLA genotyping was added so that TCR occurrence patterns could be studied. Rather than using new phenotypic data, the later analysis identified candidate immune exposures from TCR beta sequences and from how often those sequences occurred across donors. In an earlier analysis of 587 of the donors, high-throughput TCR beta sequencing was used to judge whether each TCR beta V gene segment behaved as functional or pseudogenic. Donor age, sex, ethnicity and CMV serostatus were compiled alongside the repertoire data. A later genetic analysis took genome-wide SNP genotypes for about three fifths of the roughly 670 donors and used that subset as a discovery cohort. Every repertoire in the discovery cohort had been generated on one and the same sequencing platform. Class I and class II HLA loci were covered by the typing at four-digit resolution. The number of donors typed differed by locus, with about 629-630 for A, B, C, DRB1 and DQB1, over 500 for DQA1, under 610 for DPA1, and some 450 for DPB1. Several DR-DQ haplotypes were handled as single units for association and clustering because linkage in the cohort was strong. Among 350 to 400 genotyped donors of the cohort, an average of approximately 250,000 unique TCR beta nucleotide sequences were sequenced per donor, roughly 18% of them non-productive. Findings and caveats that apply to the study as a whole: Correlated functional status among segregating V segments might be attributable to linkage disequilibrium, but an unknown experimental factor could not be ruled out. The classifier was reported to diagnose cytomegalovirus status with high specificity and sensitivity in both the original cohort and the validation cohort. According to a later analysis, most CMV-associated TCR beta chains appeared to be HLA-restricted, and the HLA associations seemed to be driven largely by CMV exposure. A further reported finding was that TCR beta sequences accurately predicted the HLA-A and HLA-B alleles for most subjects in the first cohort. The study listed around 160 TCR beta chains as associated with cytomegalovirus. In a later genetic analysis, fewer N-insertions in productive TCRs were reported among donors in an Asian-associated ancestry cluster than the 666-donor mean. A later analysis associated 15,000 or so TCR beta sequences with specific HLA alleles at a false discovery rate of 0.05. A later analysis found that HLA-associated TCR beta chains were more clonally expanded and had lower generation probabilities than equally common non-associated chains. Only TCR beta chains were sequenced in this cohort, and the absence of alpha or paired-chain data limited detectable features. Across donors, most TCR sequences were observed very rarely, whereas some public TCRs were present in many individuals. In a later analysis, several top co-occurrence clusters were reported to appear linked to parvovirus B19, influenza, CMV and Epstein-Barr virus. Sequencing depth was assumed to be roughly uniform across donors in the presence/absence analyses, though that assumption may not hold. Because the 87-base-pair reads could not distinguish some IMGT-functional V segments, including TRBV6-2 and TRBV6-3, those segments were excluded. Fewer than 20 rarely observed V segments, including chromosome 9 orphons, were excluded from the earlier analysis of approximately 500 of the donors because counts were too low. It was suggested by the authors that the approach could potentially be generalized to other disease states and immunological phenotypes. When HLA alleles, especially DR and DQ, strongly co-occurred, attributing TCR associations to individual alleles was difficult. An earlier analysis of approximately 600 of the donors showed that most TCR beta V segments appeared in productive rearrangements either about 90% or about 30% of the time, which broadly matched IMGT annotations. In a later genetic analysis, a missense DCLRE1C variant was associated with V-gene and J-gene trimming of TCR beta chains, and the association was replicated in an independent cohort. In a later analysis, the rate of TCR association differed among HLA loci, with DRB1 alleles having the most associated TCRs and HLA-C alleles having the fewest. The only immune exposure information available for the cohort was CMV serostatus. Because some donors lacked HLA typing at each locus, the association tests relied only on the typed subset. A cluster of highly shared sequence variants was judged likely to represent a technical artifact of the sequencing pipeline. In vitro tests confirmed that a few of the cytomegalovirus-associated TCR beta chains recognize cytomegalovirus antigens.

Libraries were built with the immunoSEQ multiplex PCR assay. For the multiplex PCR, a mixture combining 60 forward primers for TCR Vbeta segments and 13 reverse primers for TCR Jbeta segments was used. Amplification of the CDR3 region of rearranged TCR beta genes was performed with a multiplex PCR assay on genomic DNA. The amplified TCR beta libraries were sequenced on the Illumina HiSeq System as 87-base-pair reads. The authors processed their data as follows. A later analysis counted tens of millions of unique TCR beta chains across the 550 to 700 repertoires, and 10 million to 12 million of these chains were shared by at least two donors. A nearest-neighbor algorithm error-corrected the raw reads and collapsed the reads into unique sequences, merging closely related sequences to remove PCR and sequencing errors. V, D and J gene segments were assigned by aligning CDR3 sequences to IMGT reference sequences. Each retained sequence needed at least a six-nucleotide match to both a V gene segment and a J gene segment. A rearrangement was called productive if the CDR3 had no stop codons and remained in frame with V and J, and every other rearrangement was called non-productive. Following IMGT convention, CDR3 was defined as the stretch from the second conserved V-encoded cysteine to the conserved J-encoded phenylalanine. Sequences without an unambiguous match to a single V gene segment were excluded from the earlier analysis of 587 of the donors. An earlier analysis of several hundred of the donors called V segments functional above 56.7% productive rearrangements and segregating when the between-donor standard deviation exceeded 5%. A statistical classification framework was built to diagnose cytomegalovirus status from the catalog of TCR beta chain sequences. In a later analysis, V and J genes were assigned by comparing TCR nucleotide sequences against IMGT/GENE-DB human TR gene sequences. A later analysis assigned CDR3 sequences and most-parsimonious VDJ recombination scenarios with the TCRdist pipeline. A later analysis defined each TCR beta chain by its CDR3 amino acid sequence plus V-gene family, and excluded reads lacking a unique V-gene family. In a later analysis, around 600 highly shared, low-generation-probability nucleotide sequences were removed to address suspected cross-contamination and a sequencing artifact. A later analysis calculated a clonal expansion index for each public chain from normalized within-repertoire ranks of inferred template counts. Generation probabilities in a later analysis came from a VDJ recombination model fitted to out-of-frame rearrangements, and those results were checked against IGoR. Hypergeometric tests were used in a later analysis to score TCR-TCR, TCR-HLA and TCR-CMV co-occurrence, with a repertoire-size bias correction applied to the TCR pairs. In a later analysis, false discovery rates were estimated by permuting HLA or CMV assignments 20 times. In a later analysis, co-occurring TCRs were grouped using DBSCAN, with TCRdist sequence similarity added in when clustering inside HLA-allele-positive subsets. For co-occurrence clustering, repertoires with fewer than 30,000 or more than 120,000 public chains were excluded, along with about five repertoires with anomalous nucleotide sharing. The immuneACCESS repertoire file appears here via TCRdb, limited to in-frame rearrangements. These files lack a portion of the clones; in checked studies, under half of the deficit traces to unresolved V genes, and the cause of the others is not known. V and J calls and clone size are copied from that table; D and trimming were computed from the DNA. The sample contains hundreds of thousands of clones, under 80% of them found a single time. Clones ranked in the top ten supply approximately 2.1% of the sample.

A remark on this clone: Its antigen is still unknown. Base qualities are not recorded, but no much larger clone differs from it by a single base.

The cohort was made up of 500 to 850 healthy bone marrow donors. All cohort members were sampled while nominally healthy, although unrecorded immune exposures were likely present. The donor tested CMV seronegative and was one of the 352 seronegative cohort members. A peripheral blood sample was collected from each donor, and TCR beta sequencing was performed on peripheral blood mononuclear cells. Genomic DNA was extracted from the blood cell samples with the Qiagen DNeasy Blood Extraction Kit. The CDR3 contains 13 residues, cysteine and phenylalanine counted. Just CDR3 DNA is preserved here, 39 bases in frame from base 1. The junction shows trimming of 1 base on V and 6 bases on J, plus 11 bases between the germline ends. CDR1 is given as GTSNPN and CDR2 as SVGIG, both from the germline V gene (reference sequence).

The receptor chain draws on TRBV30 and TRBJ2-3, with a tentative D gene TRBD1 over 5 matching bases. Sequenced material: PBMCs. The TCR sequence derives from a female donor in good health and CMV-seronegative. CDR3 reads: CAWSGQLGDTQYF. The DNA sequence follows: TGTGCCTGGAGTGGACAGCTTGGGGATACGCAGTATTTT.